The T cell receptor (beta chain) under discussion was sequenced for a study of beta chain features in type 1 diabetes. Study-wide findings and caveats: Patients with type 1 diabetes carried fewer insertions and had more deletions at their VDJ junctions.

Expressed TCRB transcripts got sequenced, as all isolated RNA was reverse transcribed. Sequenced by immunoSEQ multiplex PCR; TCRdb stores in-frame clones only, minus some. This table has hundreds of thousands of clones, 8% appearing once. On this clone itself: Its antigen is currently unknown.

The purity of all sorted populations exceeded 95%. The sample was central memory CD4+ T cells from blood. The receptor comes from a woman aged 18 to 35 in good health.

The CDR3 DNA reads TGCAGCGTTGGGGAACGGGACAGGGTGCACGAGCAGTACTTC. Translated, it gives CSVGERDRVHEQYF. V usage is TRBV29-1 and J usage is TRBJ2-7; 9 bases map to TRBD1. This CDR3 region has 14 residues. V shed 4 bases and J 5 bases; nucleotides not matched to a gene: 9. CDR1 and CDR2 from the germline V gene are SQVTM and ANQGSEA.